The source of this TCR beta chain is a study of T cell clonotyping in hematopoietic cell transplantation. Study-wide results and limits: Few recipient clonotypes overlapped donors; over 95% were de novo at given depth. Graft donor and pretransplant recipient Inverse Simpson Index values predicted broader posttransplant TCR diversity.

This clone was observed a single time. What it recognizes is unknown. V lost 4 bases and J lost 7, with 16 bases in between. Germline CDR1 and CDR2: ENHRY and SYGVKD. The CDR3 runs to 14 residues. The method was immunoSEQ multiplex PCR; TCRdb's version includes in-frame clones alone and lacks a portion of them. The table lists a few thousand clones, about 95% of them singletons, with under 3% in the top ten. The rearrangement uses TRBV10-3 and TRBJ1-2; D might be TRBD1 (6 bases). Specimen: PBMCs, collected 100 days after allogeneic stem cell transplant. The TCR originated in a male patient aged 35 to 55 who had an allogeneic stem cell transplant from a related donor, so the T cells may come from the graft donor. Some clones in this sample may be carry-over from other donors' samples. The chain's CDR3 is CAISAGGPDSGYTF. The CDR3 DNA reads TGTGCCATCAGTGCGGGGGGCCCGGACTCTGGCTACACCTTC.